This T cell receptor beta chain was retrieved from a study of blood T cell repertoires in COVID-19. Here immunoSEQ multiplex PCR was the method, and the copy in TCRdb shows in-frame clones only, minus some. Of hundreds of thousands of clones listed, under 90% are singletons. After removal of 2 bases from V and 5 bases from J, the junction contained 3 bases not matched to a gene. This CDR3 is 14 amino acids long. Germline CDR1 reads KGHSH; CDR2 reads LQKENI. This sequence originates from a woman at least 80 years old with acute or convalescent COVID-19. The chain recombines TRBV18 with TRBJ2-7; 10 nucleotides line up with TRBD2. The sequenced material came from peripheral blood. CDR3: CASSPGLAVDEQYF. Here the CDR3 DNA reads TGTGCCAGCTCACCAGGACTAGCGGTAGACGAGCAGTACTTC.